The T cell receptor (beta chain) described here comes from a study of Graves' ophthalmopathy and Graves' hyperthyroidism. Study-wide background: There was a collection of peripheral blood at initial diagnosis, before any treatment.

Scientists amplified the TCR beta CDR3 regions from RNA transcripts. The library came from an HTBI-primed first-round RT-PCR and a second-round multiplex PCR. TCRdb called the multiplex PCR reads again in MiXCR, with one record for every CDR3 protein. The repertoire includes hundreds of thousands of distinct CDR3 sequences, around 50% of them detected once, and approximately 44% sits in the top ten. This clonotype was detected many times. Its antigen is unidentified. Findings and limits, study-wide: Sensitivity reached approximately 71% and specificity about 73% when the model predicted ophthalmopathy progression. The blood repertoire also included most expanded thyroid clonotypes above 0.001 frequency. Sensitivity reached 85% to 90% and specificity 81.08% for a 13-signature model separating ophthalmopathy from stable hyperthyroidism.

The sample consisted of peripheral blood. The clonotype comes from an adult man with Graves' ophthalmopathy.

This CDR3 reads CASSIAGTSGSGANVLTF. CDR3 coding DNA: TGTGCCAGTAGTATAGCTGGGACTAGCGGCTCTGGGGCCAACGTCCTGACTTTC. The chain links TRBV19 to TRBJ2-6; 11 bases align to TRBD2. CDR1 LNHDA and CDR2 SQIVND come from the germline V gene (reference sequence). Trimming at V came to 1 base and at J to 0 bases, leaving 2 bases not matched to a gene. The CDR3 is made up of 18 amino acids.